This entry is about one T cell receptor (beta chain). This entry comes from a study of blood T cell repertoires in COVID-19. Study summary: The cDNA or gDNA used as material had been derived from T cells, B-cell-depleted T cells, or PBMCs.

In the original analysis: Reference gene primer amplification yielded estimated nucleated cell counts. The method was immunoSEQ multiplex PCR; TCRdb's version includes in-frame clones alone and lacks a portion of them. V and J calls and clone size are given by that table; D and trimming were obtained from the DNA. The table records 140,000 or so clones, 88% of them present only once. Germline CDR1 KGHDR, CDR2 SFDVKD. The CDR3 runs 12 residues. The V and J ends lost 5 bases and 5 bases respectively, with 9 bases between them. Sequencing was performed on peripheral blood. This sequence originates from a man aged 70 or older with acute or convalescent COVID-19. The chain recombines TRBV24-1 with TRBJ2-7, with D possibly being TRBD1 (6 bases). CDR3 nucleotides: TGTGCCACCAGTGGGAGACAGGACGAGCAGTACTTC. Amino acid sequence: CATSGRQDEQYF.